This T cell receptor beta chain was profiled in a study of blood T cell repertoires in COVID-19. Study details: Italy, Spain and the United States were the sources of the convalescent and acute COVID-19 samples. Sources were T cells, B-cell-depleted T cells, or PBMCs; the material itself was cDNA or gDNA.

Deletions cut 4 bases from V and 1 base from J, with 14 bases between. CDR1 and CDR2 from the germline V gene are SGHVS and FNYEAQ. The CDR3 is made up of 15 amino acids. In the authors' methods: Amplified reference gene primers provided the basis for estimating nucleated cell counts. Using immunoSEQ multiplex PCR, the repertoire was profiled, and TCRdb retains in-frame clones only, with some absent. V and J calls plus clone size are reproduced from that table; the DNA served to infer D and trimming. The sample shows 85,000 to 130,000 clones, roughly 82% of them seen only once. This clone appeared a few times.

V gene TRBV7-6 combines with J gene TRBJ2-7; D might be TRBD2 (5 bases). The sequenced sample consisted of peripheral blood. This sequence originates from a man aged 55 to 70 with acute or convalescent COVID-19. The CDR3 protein is CASSSGGIGSYEQYF. For the CDR3, the DNA is TGTGCCAGCAGCTCCGGAGGTATAGGATCCTACGAGCAGTACTTC. Using reference TRBV7-6 and TRBJ2-7 for the parts outside the CDR3, the full variable domain is GAGVSQSPRYKVTKRGQDVALRCDPISGHVSLYWYRQALGQGPEFLTYFNYEAQQDKSGLPNDRFSAERPEGSISTLTIQRTEQRDSAMYRCASSSGGIGSYEQYFGPGTRLTVT.